This T cell receptor beta chain was identified in a study of shared clonotypes between healthy human individuals. Study as a whole: The cohort comprised a couple of women and a few men. Their ages spanned 18 to 49 years.

The study, taken as a whole, reports: Naive subsets tended to show greater estimated richness than memory subsets.

As for this clone: Its antigen remains unidentified.

Data came from immunoSEQ multiplex PCR; TCRdb stores just in-frame clones and leaves some out. The repertoire includes approximately 1.1 million clones, around 78% of them detected once, and under 0.65% sits in the top ten. The sequencing sample was made of memory CD4+ T cells from PBMCs. Regarding subset: CD45RA-negative fraction. The TCR was taken from a man aged 18 to 29 in good health. Some clones in this sample may be carry-over from other donors' samples.

DNA for the CDR3: TGTGCCAGCAGTGAGGTGGCGGGCACAGCCAAAAACATTCAGTACTTC. Residues: CASSEVAGTAKNIQYF. The chain employs TRBV6-1 and TRBJ2-4, with D possibly matching TRBD2 (5 bases). V was trimmed by 3 bases and J by 0 bases, leaving 12 bases between them. The length of the CDR3 is 16 residues. CDR1 MNHNS and CDR2 SASEGT come from the germline V gene.